Below are 26 T cell receptor beta chains sequenced from a single sample in a study of blood T cell repertoires in COVID-19. Method: immunoSEQ multiplex PCR; TCRdb's copy keeps in-frame clones and lacks some. Here the sample spans under 300,000 clones, 75% to 90% being singletons. The specimen was peripheral blood. All receptors derive from a woman aged 70-85 years with acute or convalescent COVID-19.

This clone was picked up a small number of times. The chain is built from TRBV3-1 (or the pseudogene TRBV3-2) and TRBJ2-3; 8 bases are shared with TRBD2. The CDR3 covers 15 residues. The J segment lost 5 bases and the V segment lost 4 bases, leaving 8 bases of the junction unmatched. The germline V gene has CDR1 LGHDT and CDR2 YNNKEL (reference sequence). The CDR3 DNA reads TGTGCCAGCAGCCCATACCGGGGGGGCCAAGATACGCAGTATTTT. The encoded protein is CASSPYRGGQDTQYF.

The rearrangement joins TRBV6-5 to TRBJ1-6, with D possibly being TRBD1 (5 bases). Trimming took 0 bases from V and 7 from J, leaving 7 bases between them. The CDR3 sequence is 14 residues long. CDR1 and CDR2 from the germline V gene are MNHEY and SVGAGI. For the CDR3, the DNA is TGTGCCAGCAGTTACTCTGGGGGGAATTCACCCCTCCACTTT. Encoded protein: CASSYSGGNSPLHF.

This chain joins TRBV7-8 and TRBJ2-3; possibly TRBD2 for D (6 bases). This CDR3 is built from 16 residues. The V end lost 6 bases, the J end lost 5 bases, and 21 bases lay between the germline ends. The germline gives CDR1 SGHVS, CDR2 FQNEAQ. CDR3 sequence (DNA): TGTGCCAGCAGGCCCGGTTACGGTGGGAGGAGAGATACGCAGTATTTT. The encoded protein is CASRPGYGGRRDTQYF.

The gene calls are TRBV5-1 and TRBJ2-1; 8 bases map to TRBD2. The J segment lost 8 bases and the V segment lost 1 base, leaving 5 bases of the junction unmatched. This CDR3 has 14 residues. The germline V gene has CDR1 SGHRS and CDR2 YFSETQ. CDR3 DNA sequence: TGCGCCAGCAGCTTGAGGAGCGGGGGACATGAGCAGTTCTTC. Translating gives CASSLRSGGHEQFF.

In its sample, this clone was seen once. This chain uses TRBV13 with TRBJ2-4; tentative D call: TRBD1 (6 bases). The CDR3 has 15 amino acids. Trimming removed 5 bases from V and 2 bases from J, with 13 bases in between. CDR1 is PRHDT, CDR2 FYEKMQ, per germline (reference sequence). The CDR3, as DNA: TGTGCCAGCAGCGCCGACAGGATATCCAAAAACATTCAGTACTTC. Its translation is CASSADRISKNIQYF.

The V gene is TRBV3-1 (or the pseudogene TRBV3-2), the J gene TRBJ2-7; the match to TRBD1 covers 10 bases. The CDR3 length is 14 residues. Germline V gene lookup returns CDR1 LGHDT and CDR2 YNNKEL (reference sequence). Trimming took 6 bases from V and 4 from J; bases not matched to a gene: 6. CDR3 coding DNA: TGTGCCAGCAGACGACAGGGGGCGAAGTACGAGCAGTACTTC. This encodes CASRRQGAKYEQYF.

The chain recombines TRBV19 with TRBJ1-2, with no clear D. The length of the CDR3 is 13 residues. CDR1 and CDR2 from the germline V gene are LNHDA and SQIVND (reference sequence). V was pared by 10 bases and J by 8 bases, with 20 bases between. The CDR3 region has the DNA TGTGCCACCACTTACACTGAGCGCTCCGGCTACACCTTC. Protein sequence: CATTYTERSGYTF.

V is TRBV6-5 and J is TRBJ1-4; a possible D gene is TRBD1 (5 bases). V was trimmed by 6 bases and J by 5 bases, leaving 13 bases between them. The germline gives CDR1 MNHEY, CDR2 SVGAGI. The CDR3 covers 14 residues. CDR3 loop: CASRPTVGNEKLFF. The CDR3 coding sequence is TGTGCCAGCAGACCGACAGTTGGGAATGAAAAACTGTTTTTT.

The V call is TRBV18, the J call TRBJ1-5; D is unclear. Per germline, CDR1 KGHSH and CDR2 LQKENI. V lost 3 bases, J lost 4 bases, and 10 bases lay in between. This CDR3 is built from 14 residues. The chain's CDR3 is CASSPAVVNQPQHF. CDR3 nucleotide sequence: TGTGCCAGCTCACCGGCAGTTGTTAATCAGCCCCAGCATTTT.

The CDR3 spells CASSFRILLAGEQYF. DNA of the CDR3: TGTGCCAGCAGCTTCCGAATTTTACTAGCAGGCGAGCAGTACTTC. This chain links TRBV5-6 with TRBJ2-7; weak D call: TRBD2 (6 bases). CDR1 is SGHDT and CDR2 is YYEEEE in the germline V gene. This CDR3 has 15 residues. Trimming cost V 2 bases and J 6 bases, with 18 bases left between them.

This sequence joins TRBV5-6 and TRBJ2-7; 8 nucleotides agree with TRBD1. V was clipped by 0 bases and J by 9 bases; unmatched bases: 11. This CDR3 has 15 amino acids. CDR1 is SGHDT and CDR2 is YYEEEE in the germline V gene. Written as DNA, the CDR3 is TGTGCCAGCAGCTTGGCAGACCAGGGGGCGCCCCGGCAGTACTTC. This sequence encodes CASSLADQGAPRQYF.

The chain couples TRBV5-1 to TRBJ1-1; D unclear. The CDR3 runs to 15 residues. The V end was cut by 1 base, the J end by 4 bases, with 14 bases between. The germline gives CDR1 SGHRS, CDR2 YFSETQ. The CDR3 protein is CASSLISGRGTEAFF. The CDR3 nucleotides read TGCGCCAGCAGCTTGATTTCGGGGAGAGGCACTGAAGCTTTCTTT.

The rearrangement uses TRBV30 and TRBJ1-1, with D perhaps TRBD1 (5 bases). The V gene's germline CDR1 is GTSNPN and CDR2 SVGIG (reference sequence). V lost 4 bases and J 5 bases, leaving 11 bases between the germline ends. This CDR3 has 12 amino acids. The CDR3 bases are TGTGCCTGGATTGGAAGGGGAACTGAAGCTTTCTTT. This gives the protein CAWIGRGTEAFF.

Comments on this clone: Other DNA sequences in the sample encode the same CDR3. The CDR3 is CASSLAGGELFF. CDR3 in DNA: TGTGCCAGCAGCTTGGCCGGGGGGGAGCTGTTTTTT. The rearrangement links TRBV5-4 to TRBJ2-2; no reliable D call. This CDR3 comprises 12 residues. Trimming stripped 0 bases from V and 8 bases from J, with 5 bases between. Germline V lookup: CDR1 SGHNT, CDR2 YYREEE (reference sequence).

A single count supports this clone. V is TRBV5-6 and J is TRBJ2-1; 12 bases fit TRBD2. CDR1 is SGHDT and CDR2 is YYEEEE in the germline V gene. CDR3 length equals 18 residues. The V and J ends lost 1 base and 0 bases, in that order; junction bases with no gene match: 5. This CDR3 reads CASSLTSGGFSSYNEQFF. The CDR3 DNA reads as TGTGCCAGCAGCTTGACTAGCGGGGGGTTCAGCTCCTACAATGAGCAGTTCTTC. The full variable domain, completed using reference TRBV5-6 and TRBJ2-1, is DAGVTQSPTHLIKTRGQQVTLRCSPKSGHDTVSWYQQALGQGPQFIFQYYEEEERQRGNFPDRFSGHQFPNYSSELNVNALLLGDSALYLCASSLTSGGFSSYNEQFFGPGTRLTVL.

This chain connects TRBV11-2 to TRBJ2-1; a weak D match, TRBD2 (5 bases). V was cut by 1 base and J by 0 bases, with 16 bases left in between. This CDR3 has 18 amino acids. The germline V gene encodes CDR1 SGHAT and CDR2 FQNNGV. CDR3 DNA sequence: TGTGCCAGCAGCTTAGCGTTATACCGGGGTCCCTCCTACAATGAGCAGTTCTTC. This codes for CASSLALYRGPSYNEQFF.

CDR3 DNA sequence: TGTGCCAGCACCCTGGGGCAGGGGTATTCACCCCTCCACTTT. It yields the protein CASTLGQGYSPLHF. This sequence joins TRBV28 and TRBJ1-6; possible D gene TRBD1, 6 bases. Germline lookup yields CDR1 MDHEN and CDR2 SYDVKM. CDR3 length: 14 amino acids. Trimming pared 7 bases from V and 8 bases from J, leaving 15 bases between.

CDR3 in DNA: TGTGCCAGCAGCTCCCGGACTAGCGGCACAGATACGCAGTATTTT. This gives the protein CASSSRTSGTDTQYF. This chain joins TRBV7-3 and TRBJ2-3, with 9 nucleotides matching TRBD2. This CDR3 region has 15 residues. Germline V gene sequence: CDR1 SGHTA, CDR2 FQGTGA. Trimming at V came to 4 bases and at J to 1 base, leaving 3 bases not matched to a gene.

The chain joins TRBV29-1 to TRBJ2-1; D might be TRBD1 (5 bases). The CDR3 has 12 residues. V lost 7 bases and J lost 3, with 10 bases in between. Germline V gene data show CDR1 as SQVTM and CDR2 as ANQGSEA. CDR3 region: CSAKQVYNEQFF. In DNA, the CDR3 is TGCAGCGCAAAACAGGTCTACAATGAGCAGTTCTTC.

This chain uses TRBV23-1 with TRBJ1-2; D unclear. TRBV23-1 is an ORF for which the function is uncertain. With 5 bases removed from V and 9 bases from J, the gap between germline ends came to 22 bases. The CDR3 contains 15 residues. This CDR3 is CASSSPPSGFESYTF. CDR3 DNA sequence: TGCGCCAGCAGTTCGCCCCCATCGGGGTTTGAAAGCTACACCTTC.

This chain connects TRBV21-1 to TRBJ2-2; whether TRBD1, the table's D call, matches the DNA was not checked. TRBV21-1 is tagged as a pseudogene. The CDR3 totals 18 residues. The DNA of the CDR3 is TGTGCCAGCAGCAAAGAACTCCCCGGGACAGCTAACACCGGGGAGCTGTTTTTT. This sequence encodes CASSKELPGTANTGELFF.

The rearrangement joins TRBV24-1 to TRBJ1-4; weak D call: TRBD1 (6 bases). This CDR3 comprises 18 residues. The germline V gene has CDR1 KGHDR and CDR2 SFDVKD. V lost 4 bases to trimming and J lost 7 bases, with 24 bases between them. The CDR3 sequence: CATSEPEQGLALSEKLFF. As DNA, the CDR3 is TGTGCCACCAGTGAGCCCGAACAGGGTTTAGCCTTGAGTGAAAAACTGTTTTTT.

The chain has TRBV30 and TRBJ2-1; D is unclear. CDR1 is GTSNPN and CDR2 is SVGIG in the germline V gene (reference sequence). The CDR3 spans 11 residues. Deletions cut 1 base from V and 7 bases from J, with 5 bases between. This CDR3 reads CAWSARNEQFF. CDR3 in DNA: TGTGCCTGGAGTGCGAGGAATGAGCAGTTCTTC.

The V call is TRBV29-1, the J call TRBJ2-7; D remains ambiguous. Trimming took off 5 bases at V and 6 bases at J, with 11 bases between the two ends. The CDR3 runs to 11 residues. From germline, CDR1 is SQVTM and CDR2 ANQGSEA. The CDR3 loop is CSVRFTGEQYF. As DNA, the CDR3 is TGCAGCGTTCGCTTCACGGGCGAGCAGTACTTC.

The rearrangement links TRBV5-4 to TRBJ1-4; a weak D match, TRBD1 (5 bases). Per the germline V gene, CDR1 is SGHNT and CDR2 is YYREEE (reference sequence). The CDR3 has 14 residues. V shed 0 bases and J shed 6 bases, with 9 bases lying between them. The CDR3 loop is CASSLAGRHEKLFF. The CDR3 DNA follows: TGTGCCAGCAGCTTGGCAGGGAGGCATGAAAAACTGTTTTTT.

V usage is TRBV19 and J usage is TRBJ1-4, with D possibly matching TRBD1 (6 bases). Germline loops: CDR1 LNHDA, CDR2 SQIVND (reference sequence). V was trimmed by 5 bases and J by 1 base, leaving 20 bases between them. CDR3 length: 18 amino acids. CDR3 region: CASSVQGPAFQTNEKLFF. The CDR3 DNA is TGTGCCAGTAGTGTCCAGGGGCCAGCCTTCCAAACTAATGAAAAACTGTTTTTT.